These 30 T cell receptor beta chains were all obtained from the same sample, sequenced in a study of molecular identifiers for immune sequencing clone quantification. TCRdb used MiXCR to reprocess the PCR reads, holding one entry per CDR3 protein. The table has some 680,000 distinct CDR3 sequences, about 25% seen once. Material for sequencing was naive CD8+ T cells from blood, with Jurkat cell RNA spiked in. Subset of the sample: FACS-sorted CD8+CD4-CCR7+CD45RA+ naive T cells. The receptors here all came from a human donor in good health. Some libraries in this study had Jurkat cell RNA spiked in.

The V call is TRBV4-1, the J call TRBJ2-3, with TRBD1 matching 7 bases. Germline values: CDR1 MGHRA, CDR2 YSYEKL. This CDR3 has 16 residues. V lost 1 base, J lost 5 bases, and 9 bases stayed unmatched. The CDR3 loop reads CASSQVTGVLVDTQYF. The CDR3 bases are TGCGCCAGCAGCCAAGTCACAGGGGTTTTGGTAGATACGCAGTATTTT.

This clonotype was recorded a few times. CDR3 loop: CASSGVWGQETQYF. The CDR3 bases are TGTGCCAGCAGCGGGGTCTGGGGGCAGGAGACCCAGTACTTC. V gene TRBV11-2 combines with J gene TRBJ2-5; tentatively, D is TRBD1 (6 bases). The CDR3 contains 14 residues. V dropped 5 bases and J dropped 5 bases, with 15 bases sitting between them. CDR1 is SGHAT, CDR2 FQNNGV, per germline.

This rearrangement joins TRBV6-5 to TRBJ2-7; possibly TRBD1 for D (5 bases). Germline-derived CDR1 and CDR2 are MNHEY and SVGAGI. Trimming pared 5 bases from V and 9 bases from J, leaving 23 bases between. This CDR3 region has 15 residues. As DNA, the CDR3 is TGTGCCAGCAGTACAAGTTATCAGGGTACTGGCGGGCAGTACTTC. Amino acid sequence: CASSTSYQGTGGQYF.

The genes are TRBV4-2 and TRBJ2-1; D uncertain. The V end was cut by 0 bases, the J end by 8 bases, with 11 bases between. Germline CDR1 reads LGHNA; CDR2 reads YNFKEQ. CDR3 length: 14 residues. CDR3 sequence (DNA): TGTGCCAGCAGCCAAGAAGAAGCCGCGGATGAGCAGTTCTTC. Encoded protein: CASSQEEAADEQFF.

The chain joins TRBV19 to TRBJ2-3; unclear D gene. The CDR3 covers 13 residues. Trimming left V 3 bases short and J 5 bases short, with 9 bases between. The germline V gene has CDR1 LNHDA and CDR2 SQIVND (reference sequence). The chain's CDR3 is CASSIGLGDTQYF. In DNA form, the CDR3 reads TGTGCCAGTAGTATTGGTCTGGGAGATACGCAGTATTTT.

This clonotype has a handful of counts. This rearrangement joins TRBV7-9 to TRBJ1-2; D is unclear. V was cut by 5 bases and J by 2 bases, with 9 bases left in between. The CDR3 contains 13 residues. Germline V gives CDR1 SEHNR, CDR2 FQNEAQ (reference sequence). The CDR3 reads CASSITENYGYTF. Here the CDR3 DNA reads TGTGCCAGCAGCATCACAGAGAACTATGGCTACACCTTC.

In the case of this clonotype: The junction shows a germline mismatch at one end, possibly a read error. The chain links TRBV20-1 to TRBJ2-2; weak D call: TRBD2 (6 bases). The V gene's germline CDR1 is DFQATT and CDR2 SNEGSKA (reference sequence). This CDR3 is built from 15 residues. CDR3 DNA sequence: TGCGGTGCTAGAGGGCGGGATGAGAACACCGGGGAGCTGTTTTTT. This translates into CGARGRDENTGELFF.

This clonotype was observed many times. V and J are TRBV29-1 and TRBJ1-1; TRBD1 matches 9 bases. Germline V gene lookup returns CDR1 SQVTM and CDR2 ANQGSEA. The CDR3 sequence is 13 residues long. J gave up 5 bases and V 8 bases, and 9 bases lay outside the gene matches. CDR3 bases: TGCAGCACCAGGACAGGGGAAACGACTGAAGCTTTCTTT. It yields the protein CSTRTGETTEAFF. Supplemented by reference TRBV29-1 and TRBJ1-1, the full variable domain reads SAVISQKPSRDICQRGTSLTIQCQVDSQVTMMFWYRQQPGQSLTLIATANQGSEATYESGFVIDKFPISRPNLTFSTLTVSNMSPEDSSIYLCSTRTGETTEAFFGQGTRLTVV.

This clonotype was counted only a few times. V is TRBV19 and J is TRBJ2-3; D remains unclear. Trimming removed 3 bases at V and 2 bases at J, with 15 bases between. The CDR3 sequence is 16 residues long. The V gene's germline CDR1 is LNHDA and CDR2 SQIVND (reference sequence). The CDR3 DNA follows: TGTGCCAGTAGTATTGGGATCCTCTGGGACACAGATACGCAGTATTTT. As protein: CASSIGILWDTDTQYF.

This clonotype was counted only a few times. The V gene is TRBV10-3, the J gene TRBJ2-7; D gene uncertain. The CDR3 sequence is 11 residues long. Trimming shortened V by 6 bases and J by 2 bases, and 5 bases separated the two germline ends. Germline V gene lookup returns CDR1 ENHRY and CDR2 SYGVKD. CDR3 sequence: CAISETYEQYF. The DNA for the CDR3 is TGTGCCATCAGCGAGACCTACGAGCAGTACTTC.

Regarding this clonotype: A much larger clone differs by one base, so this may be a read error. The chain employs TRBV6-2 or TRBV6-3 and TRBJ2-7; D remains unclear. This CDR3 has 16 residues. Trimming shortened V by 2 bases and J by 6 bases, and 20 bases separated the two germline ends. In germline, CDR1 is MNHEY, CDR2 SVGEGT. CDR3 DNA: TGTGCCAGCAGTTACCCCTTGCCGGGTGGACCTGCCGAGCAGTACTTC. This encodes CASSYPLPGGPAEQYF.

The chain joins TRBV20-1 to TRBJ2-7; 7 nucleotides match TRBD2. Looked up from germline, CDR1 is DFQATT and CDR2 is SNEGSKA (reference sequence). CDR3 length equals 17 residues. V trimming: 0 bases; J trimming: 3 bases; junction bases outside the gene matches: 14. CDR3 residues: CSAREQVGGPLGYEQYF. CDR3 coding DNA: TGCAGTGCTAGAGAGCAAGTGGGAGGGCCATTGGGCTACGAGCAGTACTTC.

This clonotype has a count of ten or more. The genes are TRBV12-3 or TRBV12-4 and TRBJ2-6; D ambiguous. V lost 2 bases and J lost 0, with 5 bases in between. The CDR3 runs to 15 residues. CDR3 amino acids: CASSLWLSGANVLTF. Written as DNA, the CDR3 is TGTGCCAGCAGTTTATGGCTCTCTGGGGCCAACGTCCTGACTTTC.

The chain is built from TRBV30 and TRBJ2-7; D call uncertain. This CDR3 has 11 amino acids. Trimming stripped 3 bases from V and 0 bases from J, with 3 bases between. CDR1 and CDR2 (germline): GTSNPN, SVGIG (reference sequence). The CDR3 loop reads CAWRDSYEQYF. CDR3 coding DNA: TGTGCCTGGAGGGACTCCTACGAGCAGTACTTC.

This sequence joins TRBV4-1 and TRBJ2-7; unclear D gene. V lost 3 bases and J 6 bases, leaving 18 bases between the germline ends. The CDR3 extends over 15 amino acids. CDR1 is MGHRA and CDR2 is YSYEKL in the germline V gene. CDR3 nucleotides: TGCGCCAGCAGCCACTCGTACACCGCCTTTTCCGAGCAGTACTTC. This encodes CASSHSYTAFSEQYF.

This clonotype was recorded many times. The chain uses TRBV28 and TRBJ2-2; 8 bases map to TRBD2. Germline lookup yields CDR1 MDHEN and CDR2 SYDVKM. V shed 3 bases, J shed 5 bases, and the junction held 5 bases outside the gene matches. The CDR3 has 15 residues. The CDR3 loop reads CASSLVAGGTGELFF. The DNA for the CDR3 is TGTGCCAGCAGTTTGGTGGCGGGGGGTACCGGGGAGCTGTTTTTT.

This clonotype was counted ten times or more. J is TRBJ2-3 and V is TRBV28, with TRBD2 matching 7 bases. CDR1 and CDR2 (germline): MDHEN, SYDVKM. The CDR3 consists of 13 residues. J gave up 2 bases and V 8 bases, and 4 bases lay outside the gene matches. This CDR3 reads CASGSGATDTQYF. The CDR3 DNA is TGTGCCAGCGGCAGCGGGGCCACAGATACGCAGTATTTT.

This clonotype was seen a handful of times. The V call is TRBV19, the J call TRBJ2-3; TRBD1 is a possible D gene (6 bases). This CDR3 contains 14 residues. Trimming took off 7 bases at V and 2 bases at J, with 13 bases between the two ends. Germline CDR1 is LNHDA and CDR2 is SQIVND (reference sequence). The CDR3 DNA reads TGTGCCAGTACCTTGGACAGAAACACAGATACGCAGTATTTT. Protein: CASTLDRNTDTQYF.

This clonotype was counted many times. The chain couples TRBV28 to TRBJ1-1, with a weak D call TRBD1 (5 bases). Germline lookup yields CDR1 MDHEN and CDR2 SYDVKM. V gave up 8 bases and J gave up 6 bases, with 28 bases separating them. The CDR3 runs 17 residues. CDR3 residues: CASQKGPGGSGVAEAFF. The CDR3 DNA reads TGTGCCAGCCAAAAGGGCCCTGGGGGGTCGGGGGTAGCTGAAGCTTTCTTT.

In DNA, the CDR3 is TGTGCCGCCTCGGACAGGGGTCACTCCTACGAGCAGTACTTC. Translation: CAASDRGHSYEQYF. The rearrangement uses TRBV19 and TRBJ2-7; 9 positions match TRBD1. The CDR3 is 14 amino acids. The J segment lost 0 bases and the V segment lost 11 bases, leaving 8 bases of the junction unmatched. Per the germline V gene, CDR1 is LNHDA and CDR2 is SQIVND (reference sequence).

This clonotype was counted at least ten times. CDR3 in DNA: TGTGCCTGGAAGATCAGGGGTTTTGAAAAACTGTTTTTT. Translated, it gives CAWKIRGFEKLFF. The rearrangement uses TRBV30 and TRBJ1-4; D is possibly TRBD1 (6 bases). Trimming removed 4 bases from V and 7 bases from J, with 13 bases in between. The CDR3 has 13 amino acids. In germline, CDR1 is GTSNPN, CDR2 SVGIG (reference sequence).

In this sample, this clonotype turned up a few times. The chain uses TRBV28 and TRBJ2-2; TRBD2 matches 7 bases. This CDR3 has 17 amino acids. CDR1 and CDR2 from the germline V gene are MDHEN and SYDVKM. V was clipped by 5 bases and J by 3 bases; unmatched bases: 12. The CDR3 nucleotides read TGTGCCAGCAGTACCCCGAGGCTCGGGAGGTACACCGGGGAGCTGTTTTTT. This codes for CASSTPRLGRYTGELFF.

This clonotype was recorded a few times. This chain connects TRBV4-3 to TRBJ2-7, with 10 bases lining up with TRBD1. Germline-derived CDR1 and CDR2 are LGHNA and YSLEER. Unmatched junction bases numbered 5, after V lost 2 bases and J lost 4 bases. This CDR3 has 15 amino acids. The CDR3 DNA reads TGCGCCAGCAGCCAAAGGACAGGGGGAGGTTACGAGCAGTACTTC. Protein: CASSQRTGGGYEQYF.

This chain connects TRBV6-7 to TRBJ1-2, with D unclear. TRBV6-7 counts as an open reading frame of uncertain function. This CDR3 region has 16 residues. The V end was cut by 0 bases, the J end by 7 bases, with 18 bases between. For the CDR3, the DNA is TGTGCCAGCAGTTACTCTACACCGCCCCAGTCGATTGGCTACACCTTC. This encodes CASSYSTPPQSIGYTF.

This clonotype occurred many times. The chain recombines TRBV13 with TRBJ1-1; the D gene is possibly TRBD1 (5 bases). Germline V gene data show CDR1 as PRHDT and CDR2 as FYEKMQ (reference sequence). The CDR3 spans 13 residues. Deletions cut 5 bases from V and 10 bases from J, with 17 bases between. CDR3 residues: CASSRGTPAPAFF. The CDR3 DNA sequence: TGTGCCAGCAGCAGAGGGACTCCCGCCCCAGCTTTCTTT.

The chain recombines TRBV4-3 with TRBJ2-1; D gene uncertain. With 1 base removed from V and 4 bases from J, the gap between germline ends came to 11 bases. The germline CDR1 and CDR2 sequences are LGHNA and YSLEER. This CDR3 has 15 amino acids. The CDR3: CASSQGRPIYNEQFF. CDR3 sequence (DNA): TGCGCCAGCAGCCAAGGACGGCCCATATACAATGAGCAGTTCTTC.

About this clonotype itself: This may be a read error, as it is one base from a much larger clone. The chain joins TRBV5-3 to TRBJ1-1, with a possible D match to TRBD1 (5 bases). TRBV5-3 is placed among ORFs of uncertain function. The CDR3 is 13 residues long. V lost 8 bases, J lost 6 bases, and 17 bases lay in between. CDR3 amino acids: CASSPWRGAEAFF. The CDR3 region has the DNA TGTGCCAGCAGCCCATGGCGGGGCGCTGAAGCTTTCTTT.

In regard to this clonotype: Possible read error: a much larger clone is one base away. The chain employs TRBV2 and TRBJ1-5; 8 bases match TRBD1. Germline V CDR1 and CDR2: SNHLY, FYNNEI. The CDR3 is 15 residues long. The CDR3 coding sequence is TGTGTCAGCAGTGAAGCCACAGGGGGAGGTCAGCCCCAGCATTTT. Translating gives CVSSEATGGGQPQHF.

Comments on this clonotype: A single base separates this from a much larger clone, so it may be a read error. The chain uses TRBV13 and TRBJ2-3; D is uncertain. This CDR3 has 12 amino acids. Germline-derived CDR1 and CDR2 are PRHDT and FYEKMQ (reference sequence). The DNA for the CDR3 is TGTGCCAGCAGCCCCCCCATAGATACGCAGTGTTTT. This codes for CASSPPIDTQCF.

For this clonotype: A much larger clonotype is one base distant, so this may be a read error. The chain employs TRBV29-1 and TRBJ2-7; TRBD2 aligns across 11 bases. Trimming took 3 bases from V and 4 from J; bases not matched to a gene: 8. The germline V gene encodes CDR1 SQVTM and CDR2 ANQGSEA. The CDR3 is 15 residues long. CDR3 region: CSVDFTSGSEYEQYF. DNA for the CDR3: TGCAGCGTTGATTTCACTAGCGGGAGTGAGTACGAGCAGTACTTC.